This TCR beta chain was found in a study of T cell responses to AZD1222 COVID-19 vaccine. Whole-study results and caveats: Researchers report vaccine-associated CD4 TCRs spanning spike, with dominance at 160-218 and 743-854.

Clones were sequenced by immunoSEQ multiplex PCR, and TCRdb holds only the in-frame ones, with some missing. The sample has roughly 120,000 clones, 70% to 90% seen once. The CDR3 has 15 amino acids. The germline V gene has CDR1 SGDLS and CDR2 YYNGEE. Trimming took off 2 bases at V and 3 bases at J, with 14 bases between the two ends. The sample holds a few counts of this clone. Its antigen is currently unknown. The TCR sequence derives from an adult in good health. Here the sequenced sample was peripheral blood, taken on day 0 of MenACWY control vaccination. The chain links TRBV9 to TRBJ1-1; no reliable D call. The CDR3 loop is CASSVVTDFYTEAFF. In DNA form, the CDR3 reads TGTGCCAGCAGCGTCGTGACGGACTTTTACACTGAAGCTTTCTTT.